This is a list of T cell receptor beta chains from one sample in a study of T cell repertoires in cytomegalovirus infection. For these receptors, no antigen is known. TCRdb re-analysed the reads in MiXCR, keeping a single row per CDR3 protein. Here the sample spans approximately 150,000 distinct CDR3 sequences, about 20% being singletons. The starting material was CD8+ T cells from cultured PBMCs, obtained from culture after CMV antigen stimulation. The source is a human donor in good health (CMV status not recorded). Some clones in this sample may be carry-over from other donors' samples. The CDR3 runs from the conserved cysteine through the conserved F or W. A D gene is named only where the DNA matches it firmly. Rows give clone size only sometimes, using once, few, many, or a class for an expanded clone.

V: TRBV7-4
J: TRBJ1-3
D: -
size: -
CDR3: CASSLKGLPASGNTIYF
DNA: TGTGCCAGCAGCTTAAAGGGACTTCCCGCCTCTGGAAACACCATATATTTT

V: TRBV4-1
J: TRBJ2-2
D: -
size: -
CDR3: CASSRGGVNTGELFF
DNA: TGCGCCAGCAGCCGCGGCGGGGTGAACACCGGGGAGCTGTTTTTT

V: TRBV7-2
J: TRBJ2-3
D: TRBD1
size: few
CDR3: CASSLLRGLAGPADTQYF
DNA: TGTGCCAGCAGCTTATTAAGGGGGCTGGCAGGTCCCGCAGATACGCAGTATTTT

V: TRBV7-2
J: TRBJ1-5
D: TRBD1
size: few
CDR3: CASSLKDRDGQPQHF
DNA: TGTGCCAGCAGCTTAAAGGACAGGGACGGTCAGCCCCAGCATTTT

V: TRBV15
J: TRBJ1-3
D: -
size: few
CDR3: CATSRDTGPNSGNTIYF
DNA: TGTGCCACCAGCAGAGATACGGGACCGAACTCTGGAAACACCATATATTTT

V: TRBV24-1
J: TRBJ2-1
D: TRBD1
size: -
CDR3: CATSDFRTGSSSYNEQFF
DNA: TGTGCCACCAGTGATTTCCGGACAGGGAGCTCCTCCTACAATGAGCAGTTCTTC

V: TRBV29-1
J: TRBJ1-2
D: -
size: few
CDR3: CSVEATANYGYTF
DNA: TGCAGCGTTGAAGCGACAGCTAACTATGGCTACACCTTC

V: TRBV12-3/TRBV12-4
J: TRBJ1-5
D: -
size: few
CDR3: CASSSTRRGNQPQHF
DNA: TGTGCCAGCAGTTCCACCCGGAGGGGCAATCAGCCCCAGCATTTT

V: TRBV20-1
J: TRBJ2-3
D: TRBD2
size: -
CDR3: CSARLSGAGTDTQYF
DNA: TGCAGTGCTAGACTCAGCGGGGCGGGCACAGATACGCAGTATTTT

V: TRBV4-1
J: TRBJ1-2
D: -
size: -
CDR3: CASSRGQSANYGYTF
DNA: TGCGCCAGCAGTCGCGGACAGTCAGCTAACTATGGCTACACCTTC

V: TRBV7-6
J: TRBJ1-1
D: -
size: -
CDR3: CASSLGGEGTEAFF
DNA: TGTGCCAGCAGCTTAGGGGGGGAAGGCACTGAAGCTTTCTTT

V: TRBV9
J: TRBJ2-7
D: -
size: few
CDR3: CASSVEQGWSYEQYF
DNA: TGTGCCAGCAGCGTAGAACAGGGTTGGAGTTACGAGCAGTACTTC

V: TRBV7-2
J: TRBJ2-1
D: -
size: -
CDR3: CASSSTGLTKESYNEQFF
DNA: TGTGCCAGCAGCTCCACAGGTCTCACCAAAGAATCCTACAATGAGCAGTTCTTC

V: TRBV7-8
J: TRBJ1-2
D: -
size: few
CDR3: CASSLPEKANYGYTF
DNA: TGTGCCAGCAGCTTACCCGAGAAAGCTAACTATGGCTACACCTTC

V: TRBV7-9
J: TRBJ1-1
D: TRBD1
size: -
CDR3: CASSLEDREAFF
DNA: TGTGCCAGCAGCTTAGAGGACAGGGAAGCTTTCTTT

V: TRBV7-8
J: TRBJ2-7
D: -
size: few
CDR3: CASSRGAGPYEQYF
DNA: TGTGCCAGCAGCCGGGGGGCAGGACCCTACGAGCAGTACTTC

V: TRBV11-2
J: TRBJ2-3
D: TRBD2
size: -
CDR3: CASSLRLAGGPTDTQYF
DNA: TGTGCCAGCAGCCTAAGACTAGCGGGGGGCCCCACAGATACGCAGTATTTT

V: TRBV9
J: TRBJ2-3
D: -
size: -
CDR3: CASSVATGDRYTDTQYF
DNA: TGTGCCAGCAGCGTAGCTACGGGAGACAGATACACAGATACGCAGTATTTT

V: TRBV4-3
J: TRBJ1-2
D: -
size: -
CDR3: CASSPSVLGYGYTF
DNA: TGCGCCAGCAGTCCCTCCGTCTTAGGTTATGGCTACACCTTC

V: TRBV10-3
J: TRBJ2-1
D: TRBD1
size: few
CDR3: CAISLQGYNEQFF
DNA: TGTGCCATCAGTCTACAGGGGTACAATGAGCAGTTCTTC

V: TRBV7-3
J: TRBJ2-7
D: TRBD2
size: -
CDR3: CASSLWGGTYEQYF
DNA: TGTGCCAGCAGCTTGTGGGGGGGAACCTACGAGCAGTACTTC

V: TRBV6-1
J: TRBJ2-7
D: TRBD1
size: -
CDR3: CASSGFAGGMNEQYF
DNA: TGTGCCAGCAGTGGTTTTGCAGGGGGAATGAACGAGCAGTACTTC

V: TRBV30
J: TRBJ1-1
D: -
size: few
CDR3: CAWSVTVLNTEAFF
DNA: TGTGCCTGGAGTGTGACAGTTTTGAACACTGAAGCTTTCTTT

V: TRBV27
J: TRBJ1-1
D: -
size: -
CDR3: CASSARTHNTEAFF
DNA: TGTGCCAGCAGTGCCCGGACACATAACACTGAAGCTTTCTTT

V: TRBV11-3
J: TRBJ1-4
D: -
size: few
CDR3: CASTLSYEGLTNEKLFF
DNA: TGTGCCAGCACCCTCTCTTATGAGGGACTCACTAATGAAAAACTGTTTTTT

V: TRBV6-2/TRBV6-3
J: TRBJ2-7
D: -
size: few
CDR3: CASSYVGPAAYEQYF
DNA: TGTGCCAGCAGTTACGTGGGGCCAGCAGCCTACGAGCAGTACTTC

V: TRBV7-2
J: TRBJ2-1
D: TRBD2
size: few
CDR3: CASSHARGGGDYNEQFF
DNA: TGTGCCAGCAGCCACGCGAGAGGCGGGGGAGACTACAATGAGCAGTTCTTC

V: TRBV19
J: TRBJ2-1
D: -
size: few
CDR3: CASSIPGNEQFF
DNA: TGTGCCAGTAGTATCCCAGGAAATGAGCAGTTCTTC